This paragraph covers one T cell receptor (beta chain) sequence. J lost 4 bases, V lost 3 bases, and 6 bases had no gene match. The length of the CDR3 is 15 residues. Germline V CDR1 and CDR2: SGHTA, FQGNSA. The data stem from a study of blood T cell repertoires in COVID-19. Assay used: immunoSEQ multiplex PCR; TCRdb lists only in-frame clones, some missing. The sample includes some 230,000 clones, about four fifths seen only once; the top ten take approximately 1.2%. The TCR originated in a woman in her thirties or forties with acute COVID-19. The chain joins TRBV7-2 to TRBJ1-5; 7 bases agree with TRBD1. Specimen: PBMCs or T cells enriched from blood (not recorded which). The CDR3 loop is CASSFGTALNQPQHF. Written as DNA, the CDR3 is TGTGCCAGCAGCTTCGGGACAGCCCTGAATCAGCCCCAGCATTTT.